The 23 T cell receptor beta chains given below trace back to one sample, sequenced in a study of OX40 agonist ivuxolimab in advanced cancers. The repertoire was sequenced with immunoSEQ multiplex PCR; TCRdb's copy has only in-frame clones and lacks some. The sample holds 30,000 to 40,000 clones; about nine tenths are singletons and the top ten take around 33%. The specimen comprised CD4+ or CD8+ T cells sorted from blood, sampled in a trial of the OX40 agonist ivuxolimab. The receptors shown here come from an adult with an advanced solid tumor such as melanoma, head and neck, liver or kidney cancer.

This chain's CDR3 is CASSETLSSYNEQFF. The CDR3 nucleotides read TGTGCCAGCAGTGAAACACTTAGCTCCTACAATGAGCAGTTCTTC. The genes are TRBV6-1 and TRBJ2-1; D remains ambiguous. Germline CDR1 and CDR2: MNHNS and SASEGT. Trimming removed 2 bases at V and 0 bases at J, with 8 bases between. The CDR3 totals 15 residues.

The chain couples TRBV27 to TRBJ2-1, with D unresolved. The V end lost 0 bases, the J end lost 7 bases, and 7 bases lay between the germline ends. Germline V gives CDR1 MNHEY, CDR2 SMNVEV (reference sequence). The CDR3 contains 13 residues. The CDR3 spells CASSLSVVNEQFF. In DNA form, the CDR3 reads TGTGCCAGCAGTTTATCAGTCGTTAATGAGCAGTTCTTC.

The V gene is TRBV7-6, the J gene TRBJ1-6; D is uncertain. Trimming cost V 1 base and J 3 bases, with 10 bases left between them. Germline lookup yields CDR1 SGHVS and CDR2 FNYEAQ. CDR3 length equals 16 residues. CDR3 DNA sequence: TGTGCCAGCAGCTTAGGAGGGTGGAACTATAATTCACCCCTCCACTTT. Amino acid sequence: CASSLGGWNYNSPLHF.

The chain links TRBV4-2 to TRBJ2-3; no definite D call. Germline assignment: CDR1 LGHNA and CDR2 YNFKEQ. Deletions cut 5 bases from V and 2 bases from J, with 17 bases between. This CDR3 spans 16 amino acids. The CDR3 loop reads CASSLEGFPHTDTQYF. The CDR3 bases are TGTGCCAGCAGCTTAGAAGGTTTCCCCCACACAGATACGCAGTATTTT.

This chain links TRBV5-4 with TRBJ2-7, with D hard to call. CDR1 is SGHNT, CDR2 YYREEE, per germline (reference sequence). V shed 0 bases and J shed 12 bases, with 10 bases lying between them. The CDR3 has 11 amino acids. As DNA, the CDR3 is TGTGCCAGCAGCTTGGCGGGTAGACCGTACTTC. This translates into CASSLAGRPYF.

The J gene is TRBJ2-5, the V gene TRBV6-4; D is possibly TRBD1 (6 bases). Germline values: CDR1 MRHNA, CDR2 SNTAGT. With 7 bases removed from V and 2 bases from J, the gap between germline ends came to 17 bases. This CDR3 spans 15 amino acids. CDR3: CASTNNGQYQETQYF. Written as DNA, the CDR3 is TGTGCCAGCACTAACAACGGACAGTATCAAGAGACCCAGTACTTC.

For the CDR3, the DNA is TGTGCCATCAGTGAGGAGGTCCTCCGGGTTCTCTCTGGGGCCAACGTCCTGACTTTC. Its translation is CAISEEVLRVLSGANVLTF. The chain combines TRBV10-3 with TRBJ2-6, with D hard to call. Germline lookup yields CDR1 ENHRY and CDR2 SYGVKD. With 2 bases removed from V and 0 bases from J, the gap between germline ends came to 17 bases. The CDR3 loop spans 19 amino acids.

The chain combines TRBV2 with TRBJ1-4; D might be TRBD1 (5 bases). CDR1 SNHLY and CDR2 FYNNEI come from the germline V gene. Trimming removed 11 bases from V and 8 bases from J, with 18 bases in between. CDR3 length: 13 amino acids. The CDR3 coding sequence is TGTGCCGGACAAAGTCGGTTTCGCGAAAAACTGTTTTTT. Amino acids: CAGQSRFREKLFF. The complete variable domain, with remaining parts taken from reference TRBV2 and TRBJ1-4, reads EPEVTQTPSHQVTQMGQEVILRCVPISNHLYFYWYRQILGQKVEFLVSFYNNEISEKSEIFDDQFSVERPDGSNFTLKIRSTKLEDSAMYFCAGQSRFREKLFFGSGTQLSVL.

V gene TRBV27 combines with J gene TRBJ2-7; D is uncertain. The length of the CDR3 is 14 residues. Trimming removed 5 bases from V and 0 bases from J, with 11 bases in between. Germline CDR1 MNHEY, CDR2 SMNVEV (reference sequence). The CDR3 DNA reads as TGTGCCAGCAGTCCCACGGAGAGCTCCTACGAGCAGTACTTC. Translating it yields CASSPTESSYEQYF.

The chain couples TRBV5-1 to TRBJ2-7, with 9 bases matching TRBD1. The CDR3 sequence is 15 residues long. V shed 4 bases and J 3 bases; nucleotides not matched to a gene: 8. Germline V lookup: CDR1 SGHRS, CDR2 YFSETQ. CDR3 sequence (DNA): TGCGCCAGCAGCGGGGGACAGGGCGAATACTACGAGCAGTACTTC. Protein product: CASSGGQGEYYEQYF.

CDR3 DNA sequence: TGTGCCAGCAGCTTAGGTTCAGGGCTGGGCGAGCAGTACTTC. This codes for CASSLGSGLGEQYF. This chain joins TRBV7-9 and TRBJ2-5, with D possibly TRBD1 on 5 matching bases. Near its end, the DNA agrees better with TRBJ2-7, so the J call may be wrong. From germline, CDR1 is SEHNR and CDR2 FQNEAQ (reference sequence). The CDR3 length is 14 residues.

The rearrangement links TRBV7-9 to TRBJ2-1, with TRBD1 identical over 7 bases. The V and J ends lost 0 bases and 1 base, in that order; junction bases with no gene match: 6. Germline loops: CDR1 SEHNR, CDR2 FQNEAQ (reference sequence). The CDR3 has 17 amino acids. CDR3 DNA: TGTGCCAGCAGCTTAGCGCTTGGCAGGGGGTCCTACAATGAGCAGTTCTTC. This codes for CASSLALGRGSYNEQFF.

The J gene is TRBJ2-1, the V gene TRBV7-2, with TRBD2 identical over 15 bases. This CDR3 is 14 amino acids long. Per germline, CDR1 SGHTA and CDR2 FQGNSA. Trimming at V came to 5 bases and at J to 9 bases, leaving 2 bases not matched to a gene. As DNA, the CDR3 is TGTGCCAGCAGCCAGGGACTAGCGGGAGGTGAGCAGTTCTTC. Translation gives CASSQGLAGGEQFF.

V gene TRBV2 combines with J gene TRBJ2-3; a weak D match, TRBD1 (5 bases). CDR1 and CDR2 (germline): SNHLY, FYNNEI. The length of the CDR3 is 11 residues. The V and J ends lost 6 bases and 6 bases respectively, with 7 bases between them. CDR3 region: CASRGPDTQYF. CDR3 in DNA: TGTGCCAGCAGGGGGCCGGATACGCAGTATTTT.

The chain couples TRBV6-6 to TRBJ1-3; a possible D gene is TRBD1 (6 bases). Germline V gene data show CDR1 as MNHNY and CDR2 as SVGAGI (reference sequence). Trimming removed 5 bases from V and 2 bases from J, with 10 bases in between. The CDR3 covers 14 residues. The CDR3 nucleotides read TGTGCCAGCAGTGCGGACAGCGCTGGAAACACCATATATTTT. Translation: CASSADSAGNTIYF.

This rearrangement joins TRBV13 to TRBJ1-1; TRBD1 matches 8 bases. This CDR3 is built from 13 residues. Per the germline V gene, CDR1 is PRHDT and CDR2 is FYEKMQ (reference sequence). The ends lost 7 bases at V and 4 bases at J; junction bases unmatched: 5. The CDR3 region has the DNA TGTGCCAGCACCGTACAGGGGGGCACTGAAGCTTTCTTT. Translation: CASTVQGGTEAFF. The variable domain in full, with the rest retrieved from reference TRBV13 and TRBJ1-1, is AAGVIQSPRHLIKEKRETATLKCYPIPRHDTVYWYQQGPGQDPQFLISFYEKMQSDKGSIPDRFSAQQFSDYHSELNMSSLELGDSALYFCASTVQGGTEAFFGQGTRLTVV.

On this clone: This sample includes further DNA sequences coding for the same CDR3. J is TRBJ2-3 and V is TRBV7-9; D is undetermined. V was cut by 0 bases and J by 4 bases, with 2 bases left in between. Germline CDR1 SEHNR, CDR2 FQNEAQ (reference sequence). The CDR3 covers 12 residues. In DNA form, the CDR3 reads TGTGCCAGCAGCTTAGCCCCAGATACGCAGTATTTT. Its protein product is CASSLAPDTQYF.

This CDR3 is CASRSGDPEKTQYF. The CDR3 nucleotides read TGTGCCAGCAGGTCAGGGGACCCCGAGAAGACCCAGTACTTC. The chain combines TRBV6-5 with TRBJ2-5, with a weak D call TRBD1 (6 bases). CDR1 is MNHEY and CDR2 is SVGAGI in the germline V gene. V gave up 6 bases and J gave up 6 bases, with 17 bases separating them. The CDR3 runs to 14 residues.

V and J are TRBV7-3 and TRBJ2-5, with D possibly matching TRBD1 (5 bases). Germline lookup yields CDR1 SGHTA and CDR2 FQGTGA. V lost 4 bases to trimming and J lost 1 base, with 13 bases between them. The CDR3 is 15 residues long. The CDR3 here is CASSSWVGVQETQYF. CDR3 in DNA: TGTGCCAGCAGCTCCTGGGTAGGGGTCCAAGAGACCCAGTACTTC. The full variable domain, with the rest looked up from reference TRBV7-3 and TRBJ2-5, is GAGVSQTPSNKVTEKGKYVELRCDPISGHTALYWYRQSLGQGPEFLIYFQGTGAADDSGLPNDRFFAVRPEGSVSTLKIQRTERGDSAVYLCASSSWVGVQETQYFGPGTRLLVL.

This clone has a single count. The CDR3 DNA is TGTGCCAGCAGCGCTGGGGTTAGCAATCAGCCCCAGCATTTT. Protein product: CASSAGVSNQPQHF. This chain connects TRBV9 to TRBJ1-5, with D unresolved. CDR3 size: 14 residues. V lost 3 bases, J lost 0 bases, and 7 bases lay in between. Germline values: CDR1 SGDLS, CDR2 YYNGEE.

CDR3 region: CASSLTGGPNEQFF. CDR3 in DNA: TGTGCCAGCAGTCTGACAGGGGGCCCCAATGAGCAGTTCTTC. The chain joins TRBV27 to TRBJ2-1; 10 bases line up with TRBD1. Germline V gene data show CDR1 as MNHEY and CDR2 as SMNVEV (reference sequence). V trimming: 5 bases; J trimming: 6 bases; junction bases outside the gene matches: 4. The length of the CDR3 is 14 residues.

The chain recombines TRBV19 with TRBJ2-3, with 12 bases matching TRBD2. The CDR3 extends over 16 amino acids. Trimming at V came to 6 bases and at J to 2 bases, leaving 6 bases not matched to a gene. Per germline, CDR1 LNHDA and CDR2 SQIVND (reference sequence). CDR3 DNA sequence: TGTGCCAGTAGGAGTTCTAGCGGGGGGGTCACAGATACGCAGTATTTT. It encodes CASRSSSGGVTDTQYF.

The chain combines TRBV27 with TRBJ2-1; 10 bases fit TRBD1. Germline-derived CDR1 and CDR2 are MNHEY and SMNVEV (reference sequence). CDR3 length equals 15 residues. The J segment lost 3 bases and the V segment lost 5 bases, leaving 4 bases of the junction unmatched. CDR3 protein: CASSLRDRGYNEQFF. CDR3 sequence (DNA): TGTGCCAGCAGTCTCCGGGACAGGGGCTACAATGAGCAGTTCTTC.